Reported below is one TCR beta chain. Patients of the Seattle cohort, enrolled during active infection, were followed longitudinally. V was pared by 7 bases and J by 6 bases, with 3 bases of the junction left unmatched. The CDR3 contains 12 residues. The source of the sample is a study of blood T cell repertoires in COVID-19. Produced via immunoSEQ multiplex PCR; TCRdb's table is partial and in-frame only. The sample has 250,000 to 400,000 clones; about nine tenths are singletons. This rearrangement joins TRBV12-3 or TRBV12-4 to TRBJ1-2; 9 positions match TRBD1. This sequence was found in a woman in her twenties or thirties with COVID-19, enrolled during active disease. The material sequenced was peripheral blood. Written as DNA, the CDR3 is TGTGCCAGCAACAGGGGGCGGGATGGCTACACCTTC. It specifies CASNRGRDGYTF.